The 8 T cell receptor beta chains reported below all come from one sample, sequenced in a study of beta chain features in type 1 diabetes. Study-wide results and caveats: There was a moderate but significant shortening of TCRB CDR3s in all four CD4+ subsets of Type 1 diabetes patients.

No antigens are known for them. The investigators reverse transcribed all of the isolated RNA, so they sequenced expressed TCRB transcripts. TCRdb's table, derived via immunoSEQ multiplex PCR, lists solely in-frame clones and lacks some. The sample records roughly 400,000 clones, about 10% being singletons. Source material: central memory CD4+ T cells from blood. Every receptor here comes from a man aged 25-40 years with type 1 diabetes.

There are a few counts of this clone. V and J are TRBV18 and TRBJ2-1, with D maybe TRBD2 (5 bases). Looked up from germline, CDR1 is KGHSH and CDR2 is LQKENI. Trimming stripped 2 bases from V and 7 bases from J, with 18 bases between. The CDR3 extends over 16 amino acids. Written as DNA, the CDR3 is TGTGCCAGCTCACCAAGAAGCGGCCGACTGTTGAATGAGCAGTTCTTC. Amino acid sequence: CASSPRSGRLLNEQFF.

The chain employs TRBV6-6 and TRBJ1-5; 9 bases agree with TRBD1. Germline assignment: CDR1 MNHNY and CDR2 SVGAGI (reference sequence). The trim removed 2 bases at V and 6 bases at J, leaving 5 bases unmatched. The CDR3 runs to 15 residues. The CDR3 region has the DNA TGTGCCAGCAGTTACACAGGGGGCTCGGGTCAGCCCCAGCATTTT. Encoded protein: CASSYTGGSGQPQHF.

This clone was detected a few times. The V and J genes are TRBV9 and TRBJ2-6, with D uncertain. This CDR3 spans 17 amino acids. V lost 3 bases, J lost 0 bases, and 13 bases lay in between. CDR1 and CDR2 from the germline V gene are SGDLS and YYNGEE. CDR3 in DNA: TGTGCCAGCAGCGAACGGACGGTGGGCTCTGGGGCCAACGTCCTGACTTTC. It encodes CASSERTVGSGANVLTF.

This clone was detected a few times. V is TRBV6-1 and J is TRBJ1-1, with D unclear. Germline V CDR1 and CDR2: MNHNS, SASEGT. The CDR3 loop spans 13 amino acids. Between the trimmed V and J ends, which lost 6 bases and 5 bases, there was a span of 13 bases. The CDR3 here is CASSSLGLTEAFF. CDR3 DNA: TGTGCCAGCAGCTCCCTCGGGTTAACTGAAGCTTTCTTT.

This clone was seen a few times. The chain links TRBV6-5 to TRBJ2-5; D not certain. Per the germline V gene, CDR1 is MNHEY and CDR2 is SVGAGI. V was cut by 0 bases and J by 5 bases, with 10 bases left in between. The CDR3 is 14 residues long. CDR3 amino acids: CASSYSQTGETQYF. The CDR3 coding sequence is TGTGCCAGCAGTTACTCCCAGACTGGGGAGACCCAGTACTTC.

This clone was counted between two and nine times. The rearrangement links TRBV29-1 to TRBJ1-1, with D tentatively TRBD1 (6 bases). Germline V lookup: CDR1 SQVTM, CDR2 ANQGSEA. This CDR3 has 13 amino acids. V lost 3 bases and J 5 bases, leaving 13 bases between the germline ends. In DNA form, the CDR3 reads TGCAGCGTTGATCGTAAGGGGGGAACTGAAGCTTTCTTT. Residues: CSVDRKGGTEAFF.

In its sample, this clone was seen a few times. This chain uses TRBV9 with TRBJ2-5; maybe TRBD2 (6 bases). Per the germline V gene, CDR1 is SGDLS and CDR2 is YYNGEE. The CDR3 is 14 residues long. Trimming took off 3 bases at V and 1 base at J, with 10 bases between the two ends. The CDR3 here is CASSARGVQETQYF. CDR3 nucleotide sequence: TGTGCCAGCAGCGCCCGCGGGGTCCAAGAGACCCAGTACTTC.

This clone was picked up a small number of times. This chain uses TRBV7-9 with TRBJ1-1; a weak D match, TRBD1 (5 bases). V lost 5 bases to trimming and J lost 1 base, with 11 bases between them. This CDR3 has 14 residues. Germline loops: CDR1 SEHNR, CDR2 FQNEAQ (reference sequence). CDR3 residues: CASSHQGENTEAFF. As DNA, the CDR3 is TGTGCCAGCAGCCACCAGGGTGAGAACACTGAAGCTTTCTTT.